This T cell receptor (beta chain) was retrieved from a study of tumor-infiltrating lymphocytes in primary liver carcinoma (dated by TCRdb to the late 2010s). Broadly, across the study: Of the five patients (three men and two women, aged 30 to 69 years), four had hepatocellular carcinoma and one had combined HCC and intrahepatic cholangiocarcinoma. Roughly 3.5 to 8 million productive TCRbeta reads were obtained per sample, and no significant difference in read depth was found between tissue types. The study combined TCRbeta repertoire sequencing, expression microarrays and whole-exome sequencing across five regions of each liver tumor, with adjacent normal tissue and blood. To link TCRbeta repertoire diversity to the local molecular phenotype, the 20 to 25 tumor region samples were profiled with Agilent mRNA microarrays. Tumors of the five patients were stage T1-T3 N0M0 with maximum diameters of roughly 4 to 11 cm. Technical replicate repertoires showed high reproducibility, with mean shared-clone rates around 0.9 and correlation coefficients above 0.98. A total of roughly 35 specimens from 5 patients underwent TCRbeta repertoire sequencing, comprising 25 or so tumor regions, 5 adjacent noncancerous liver tissues and 5 peripheral blood samples.

The CDR3 runs 15 amino acids, cysteine and phenylalanine included. Only the CDR3 portion is preserved as DNA: 45 bases, with reading frame beginning at the first base. The germline V gene sets CDR1 to SGHRS and CDR2 to YFSETQ. With respect to this clonotype: The specificity of this receptor is unknown. A much larger clone sits a single nucleotide away, making a read error possible.

Without any cell sorting, total RNA and DNA were co-extracted from approximately 22-30 mg of bulk tissue using the AllPrep DNA/RNA mini kit. Surgical resection was performed in China between 2015 and 2016 on about 5 patients with histopathologically diagnosed primary liver carcinoma. Patients had chronic HBV infection and were treatment-naive at sampling. Each tumor was sampled at five spatially separated regions: the superior, inferior, left-lateral and right-lateral poles and the tumor centre. More than 75% viable tumor cells were found by histology in every tumor sample. Each fresh piece of tumor and adjacent tissue was cut in two, with one half stored in RNAlater at -80 degrees C and the other half sent for histology. A constant-region primer and ProtoScript II reverse transcriptase were used to reverse-transcribe TCRbeta-specific cDNA from about 0.55 ug total RNA. Construction of the TCRbeta libraries relied on three nested rounds of multiplex PCR, following a slightly modified ARM-PCR procedure. Each of the first two PCR rounds ran for about 11 cycles using multiplex TRBV1-TRBV30 forward primers together with a Cbeta reverse primer. Sample barcodes and Illumina adapters were added in a final 25-cycle PCR using Deep VentR polymerase. Before sequencing, amplicons of 200-500 bp were gel-purified using a QIAquick gel extraction kit. An Illumina HiSeq 2500 was used to sequence the TCRbeta amplicons, generating 250-bp paired-end reads. The study's own analysis went as follows. Trimmomatic v0.33 was used to quality-trim the reads, and FLASH v1.2.11 was used to merge paired reads so that full CDR3 sequences could be recovered. V, D and J germline segments were assigned to the rearranged TCRbeta sequences by MiGEC v1.2.1b. Clonotype statistics and Shannon-Wiener diversity indices were calculated with VDJtools v1.0.0. To cut down on sampling bias, every analysis after diversity analysis relied on just the 250 most abundant clonotypes from each sample. TCRdb trimmed the raw reads at Q25, called clones with MiXCR and kept productive beta chains. Entries are consolidated by CDR3 protein sequence, retaining the most common genes and DNA. None of the V and J calls come from the authors' own analysis; TCRdb made them. A total of about 84,000 distinct CDR3 sequences appear in this sample, 65% to 80% of them only once. Roughly a fifth of the sample is held by the ten biggest clonotypes.

Broad study findings and their caveats: Repertoire overlap was found to be higher between tumor regions (mean approximately 36%) than between tumor-adjacent (roughly 17%) or tumor-blood (around 15%) pairs, consistent with antigen-driven expansion. Only five patients were included in the study, and the authors note that the findings should be validated in a larger study. Only the TCR beta chain was sequenced, which likely underestimates true repertoire diversity because unpaired alpha chains were not captured. Just about 7-25% of top clones turned up in all five regions of a tumor, which suggests spatial heterogeneity among tumor-infiltrating T cells. The top 250 clones made up a significantly larger repertoire fraction in tumors than in blood (p = 0.039). Bulk unsorted samples precluded comparing CD4+ and CD8+ T cell repertoires.

This TCR derives from a man between 35 and 55 years old with primary liver carcinoma and hepatitis B virus infection. The chain couples TRBV5-1 to TRBJ2-3; TRBD1 aligns with 7 central bases. Input material: liver tumor tissue from sampling region 1. Sample cell subset or site, as interpreted from the label and publication: tumor region T1, superior pole. The CDR3 is CAGSLTGEWADTQYF. The nucleotide sequence is given as TGCGCCGGCAGCTTAACAGGGGAATGGGCAGATACGCAGTATTTT.